This T cell receptor (beta chain) was captured by sequencing in a study of cytomegalovirus exposure and HLA in healthy donors. The PCR contained 60 Vbeta and 13 Jbeta primers. Produced via immunoSEQ multiplex PCR; TCRdb's table is partial and in-frame only. This table has roughly 190,000 clones, approximately 78% appearing once. The sequenced sample was PBMCs. The TCR comes from a woman under 40 in good health and CMV-seropositive.

The CDR3 sequence: CASSVRGNEQFF. The CDR3 nucleotides read TGTGCCAGCAGTGTTAGGGGCAATGAGCAGTTCTTC. The rearrangement links TRBV2 to TRBJ2-1, with D possibly TRBD1 on 5 matching bases. Germline assignment: CDR1 SNHLY and CDR2 FYNNEI. The CDR3 length is 12 residues. V was pared by 4 bases and J by 6 bases, with 7 bases between.